A selection of T cell receptor beta chains follows, all from one sample in a study of shared clonotypes between healthy human individuals. TCRdb's table, derived via immunoSEQ multiplex PCR, lists solely in-frame clones and lacks some. The repertoire has under 650,000 clones, 90% to 96% of them found once; the top ten carry approximately 0.06%. The source material was naive CD4+ T cells sorted from blood. Receptors were obtained from a woman aged 25 to 39 in good health. Each CDR3 is given with its conserved first and last residue. Each record gives: D gene, CDR3 length, V gene, clone size, J gene, CDR3 DNA, CDR3 protein. A D gene is named only where the DNA matches it firmly. Some rows mark clone size as missing; the rest say once, few, many or name a class of expanded clone.

>-|18|TRBV11-2|-|TRBJ1-4
TGTGCCAGCAGCTTTCGGGGGCAGGGGCGGTCGACTAATGAAAAACTGTTTTTT
CASSFRGQGRSTNEKLFF
>TRBD2|17|TRBV12-5|-|TRBJ2-1
TGTGCTAGTGGTTTGGTGGTGGGGCGGGAGGGCTACAATGAGCAGTTCTTC
CASGLVVGREGYNEQFF
>TRBD2|15|TRBV5-5|-|TRBJ2-7
TGTGCCAGCAGCGCCGGGACTAGCGCGAGGGACGAGCAGTACTTC
CASSAGTSARDEQYF
>TRBD1|15|TRBV18|-|TRBJ1-4
TGTGCCAGCTCAGCGTACAGGGGTTCTTCCGAAAAACTGTTTTTT
CASSAYRGSSEKLFF
>TRBD2|16|TRBV7-9|-|TRBJ2-3
TGTGCCAGCAGCTTAAGTCCGCGGGGGAGCACAGATACGCAGTATTTT
CASSLSPRGSTDTQYF
>-|17|TRBV7-2|once|TRBJ2-6
TGTGCCAGCAGCCACTATCGTCGACAAAGTCGGGCCAACGTCCTGACTTTC
CASSHYRRQSRANVLTF
>-|15|TRBV11-2|-|TRBJ2-1
TGTGCCAGCAGCTTGGGGATAAGCCCCTACAATGAGCAGTTCTTC
CASSLGISPYNEQFF
>-|14|TRBV2|-|TRBJ1-5
TGTGCCAGCAGGGACGGACGGGGCAATCAGCCCCAGCATTTT
CASRDGRGNQPQHF
>-|13|TRBV7-3|-|TRBJ2-1
TGTGCCAGCAGCTCCACGGCCCAAAATGAGCAGTTCTTC
CASSSTAQNEQFF
>-|16|TRBV27|-|TRBJ2-3
TGTGCCAGCAGCCTCGGGCTGGGGACGGGTCAGGATACGCAGTATTTT
CASSLGLGTGQDTQYF
>-|14|TRBV7-9|-|TRBJ1-4
TGTGCCAGCAGCTTCCCGTGGGGGGATGAAAAACTGTTTTTT
CASSFPWGDEKLFF
>-|15|TRBV5-1|-|TRBJ1-3
TGCGCCAGCGCCAGGGACCTTGGGTTAGGAAACACCATATATTTT
CASARDLGLGNTIYF
>-|14|TRBV6-1|-|TRBJ2-4
TGTGCCAGCACGAAGGGGCCGGAATGGGGCATTCAGTACTTC
CASTKGPEWGIQYF
>-|12|TRBV28|-|TRBJ1-2
TGTGCCAGCAGTTCTCAAGGCTATGGCTACACCTTC
CASSSQGYGYTF
>TRBD1|13|TRBV28|-|TRBJ1-4
TGTGCCAGCAGAGGGACAGGTTGGGAAAAACTGTTTTTT
CASRGTGWEKLFF
>TRBD2|15|TRBV7-2|-|TRBJ2-3
TGTGCCAGCACCTTTAGCGGGACTAGCACAGATACGCAGTATTTT
CASTFSGTSTDTQYF
>-|14|TRBV5-1|-|TRBJ2-2
TGCGCCAGCGGCGGGACAGCGAACACCGGGGAGCTGTTTTTT
CASGGTANTGELFF
>-|13|TRBV6-1|-|TRBJ1-5
TGTGCCAGCCAGGATCAAACCAATCAGCCCCAGCATTTT
CASQDQTNQPQHF
>-|16|TRBV4-2|-|TRBJ1-2
TGTGCCAGCAGCTACACCCATGGATCAGGACACTATGGCTACACCTTC
CASSYTHGSGHYGYTF
>-|11|TRBV20-1|-|TRBJ1-1
TGCAGTGCTAGCACGAACACTGAAGCTTTCTTT
CSASTNTEAFF
>-|13|TRBV7-2|-|TRBJ1-5
TGTGCCAGCAGCCTCTCAGGAGATCAGCCCCAGCATTTT
CASSLSGDQPQHF
>TRBD1|13|TRBV9|-|TRBJ1-2
TGTGCCAGCAGCCTTACAGGGGGCGATCGCTACACCTTC
CASSLTGGDRYTF
>-|16|TRBV5-1|-|TRBJ1-4
TGCGCCAGCAGCTTGGTTGGGCTTGGAACTAATGAAAAACTGTTTTTT
CASSLVGLGTNEKLFF
>-|15|TRBV18|-|TRBJ2-1
TGTGCCAGCTCACCCCCGGGCCGGTCCTACAATGAGCAGTTCTTC
CASSPPGRSYNEQFF
>TRBD1|15|TRBV5-6|once|TRBJ2-5
TGTGCCAGCAGCTTAGCGGACAGGGCCAAAGAGACCCAGTACTTC
CASSLADRAKETQYF
>TRBD1|14|TRBV18|-|TRBJ2-7
TGTGCCAGCTCAGGACAGGGATCAGGGGACGAGCAGTACTTC
CASSGQGSGDEQYF
>TRBD2|19|TRBV7-8|-|TRBJ2-7
TGTGCCAGCAGCTTAGCTCCCGGGACTAGCGGGAGGGCACGCTACGAGCAGTACTTC
CASSLAPGTSGRARYEQYF
>-|13|TRBV2|-|TRBJ1-5
TGTGCCAGCAGTGGGCAGGAAAATCAGCCCCAGCATTTT
CASSGQENQPQHF
>-|13|TRBV28|few|TRBJ1-5
TGTGCCAGCAGCCCTCCGGGCAATCAGCCCCAGCATTTT
CASSPPGNQPQHF
>-|15|TRBV28|-|TRBJ2-3
TGTGCCAGCAGTTTAGGGTCCGACATCACAGATACGCAGTATTTT
CASSLGSDITDTQYF
>-|17|TRBV10-1|-|TRBJ2-3
TGCGCCAGCAGTGACGAGCCCGGAACAGGATTCACAGATACGCAGTATTTT
CASSDEPGTGFTDTQYF
>-|15|TRBV6-6|-|TRBJ1-2
TGTGCCAGCAGTTCCCTGAAAGACTTCAACTATGGCTACACCTTC
CASSSLKDFNYGYTF
>-|14|TRBV5-1|-|TRBJ1-5
TGCGCCAGCAGCTTGGCCCCAGGGGAACAGCCCCAGCATTTT
CASSLAPGEQPQHF
>TRBD2|15|TRBV5-1|-|TRBJ2-7
TGCGCCAGCAGCAACGGGACTAGCGGGAGGGGCGAGCAGTACTTC
CASSNGTSGRGEQYF
>-|17|TRBV21-1|-|TRBJ2-5
TGTGCCAGCAGCAAACCCCGGACAGGGGTATCCCAAGAGACCCAGTACTTC
CASSKPRTGVSQETQYF
>-|15|TRBV19|-|TRBJ1-1
TGTGCCAGTAGCATGGCAAACCCGGCGAACACTGAAGCTTTCTTT
CASSMANPANTEAFF
>-|14|TRBV6-5|-|TRBJ1-1
TGTGCCAGCAGTTACAATCAAGGCGGTACTGAAGCTTTCTTT
CASSYNQGGTEAFF
>-|17|TRBV18|-|TRBJ2-5
TGTGCCAGCTCACCAGTCCGGGGGGCAGGCGAGTCCGAGACCCAGTACTTC
CASSPVRGAGESETQYF
>-|16|TRBV5-4|-|TRBJ1-4
TGTGCCAGCAGTGATGTCCGGGGCAGGGGTAATGAAAAACTGTTTTTT
CASSDVRGRGNEKLFF
>-|17|TRBV7-6|-|TRBJ1-4
TGTGCCAGCAGCCGACTGGGGCTTCACGCAACTAATGAAAAACTGTTTTTT
CASSRLGLHATNEKLFF
>-|14|TRBV5-4|-|TRBJ1-5
TGTGCCAGCAGCTTGGAGGGGGGGAGTCAGCCCCAGCATTTT
CASSLEGGSQPQHF
>-|11|TRBV30|-|TRBJ2-1
TGTGCCTGGACAGGTTACTATGAGCAGTTCTTC
CAWTGYYEQFF
>-|15|TRBV4-2|-|TRBJ1-2
TGTGCCAGCAGCCAAGAAGCGGACGCTACATATGGCTACACCTTC
CASSQEADATYGYTF
>-|13|TRBV7-6|-|TRBJ1-1
TGTGCCAGCAGCTTCAGTACAGACACTGAAGCTTTCTTT
CASSFSTDTEAFF
>-|16|TRBV28|-|TRBJ2-3
TGTGCCAGCAGTTTCGGAGTAGCGTCATACACAGATACGCAGTATTTT
CASSFGVASYTDTQYF
>-|15|TRBV28|-|TRBJ1-4
TGTGCCAGCAGTACCCAGAGGGGGTTGGAGGAAAAACTGTTTTTT
CASSTQRGLEEKLFF
>TRBD1|13|TRBV30|-|TRBJ1-5
TGTGCCTGGAGTCCAGGGGGCGGTCAGCCCCAGCATTTT
CAWSPGGGQPQHF
>-|13|TRBV28|-|TRBJ2-1
TGTGCCAGCAATCCGGGCCGCCCACATGAGCAGTTCTTC
CASNPGRPHEQFF
>-|18|TRBV7-8|-|TRBJ1-4
TGTGCCAGCAGCTCAGAGACAGGCTATTACCGAACTAATGAAAAACTGTTTTTT
CASSSETGYYRTNEKLFF
>-|15|TRBV5-1|-|TRBJ2-6
TGCGCCAGCAGCCAGTTAGACTCTGGGGCCAACGTCCTGACTTTC
CASSQLDSGANVLTF
>TRBD1|17|TRBV6-4|-|TRBJ1-4
TGTGCCAGCAGTGGGGGACAGGGGGTGTTTACAAATGAAAAACTGTTTTTT
CASSGGQGVFTNEKLFF
>-|15|TRBV18|-|TRBJ2-1
TGTGCCAGCTCCCATCTAGGCGGTCAGAGGAATGAGCAGTTCTTC
CASSHLGGQRNEQFF
>-|12|TRBV9|-|TRBJ2-5
TGTGCCGCAAGGACAGAGCAAGAGACCCAGTACTTC
CAARTEQETQYF
>TRBD1|14|TRBV5-1|-|TRBJ1-2
TGCGCCAGCGGTTGGCAGACAGGGTCATATGGCTACACCTTC
CASGWQTGSYGYTF
>TRBD2|14|TRBV6-5|once|TRBJ2-7
TGTGCCAGCAAAGTTCTAGCGGAAACCTACGAGCAGTACTTC
CASKVLAETYEQYF
>TRBD1|15|TRBV2|-|TRBJ2-7
TGTGCCAGCAGTTCACCGGGACAGGGGGTCTACGAGCAGTACTTC
CASSSPGQGVYEQYF
>-|13|TRBV2|-|TRBJ2-5
TGTGCCAGCATCTATCGGGAGCGTGAGACCCAGTACTTC
CASIYRERETQYF
>-|13|TRBV6-5|-|TRBJ1-2
TGTGCCAGCAGTTCGACAGTTAACTATGGCTACACCTTC
CASSSTVNYGYTF
>TRBD1|18|TRBV4-2|-|TRBJ2-7
TGTGCCAGCAGCCAAGATCCTCTGCGACAGGGGGCGGTCTACGAGCAGTACTTC
CASSQDPLRQGAVYEQYF